The sequence of this TCR beta chain was determined in a study of blood T cells in healthy people across ages. A minimum of 5.5 micrograms of total RNA was extracted per sample. Study outcomes and limitations: TCR beta diversity per million T cells fell roughly linearly with age. Naive T cell percentage showed a strong correlation with the diversity of TCR beta.

Note on this clonotype: The antigen is undetermined.

The V gene end was trimmed by 4 bases and the J gene end by 4 bases; junction bases not matched to a gene: 9. The CDR3 covers 15 residues. The germline CDR1 and CDR2 sequences are MNHNS and SASEGT. With a J-beta primer mix and a sample-barcoded 5' primer, a second PCR ran about 7 to 12 cycles. Tagging of each cDNA molecule was performed by a template-switch adaptor with 12 random nucleotides. TCRdb redid the calling of the 5' RACE reads with MiXCR, one entry per CDR3 protein. Of about 580,000 distinct CDR3 sequences in the sample, about 45% were seen once. Sequenced sample: blood. The rearrangement uses TRBV6-1 and TRBJ2-5; 7 bases align to TRBD1. The receptor was derived from a man aged 80 or over in good health. In nucleotides, the CDR3 is TGTGCCAGCAGTGCCAGCAGGGGGATTGGAGAGACCCAGTACTTC. It encodes CASSASRGIGETQYF.